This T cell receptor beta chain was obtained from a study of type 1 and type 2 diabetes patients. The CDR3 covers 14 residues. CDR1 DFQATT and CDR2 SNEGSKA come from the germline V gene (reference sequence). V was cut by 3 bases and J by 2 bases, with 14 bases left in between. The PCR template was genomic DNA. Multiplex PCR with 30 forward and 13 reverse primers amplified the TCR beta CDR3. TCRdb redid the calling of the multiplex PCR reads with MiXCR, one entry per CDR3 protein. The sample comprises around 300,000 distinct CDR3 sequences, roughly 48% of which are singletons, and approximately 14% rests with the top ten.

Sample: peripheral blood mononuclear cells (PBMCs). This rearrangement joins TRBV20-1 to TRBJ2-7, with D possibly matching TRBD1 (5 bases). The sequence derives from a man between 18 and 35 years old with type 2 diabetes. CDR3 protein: CSASFQGFTYEQYF. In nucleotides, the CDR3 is TGCAGTGCTAGTTTTCAGGGTTTCACCTACGAGCAGTACTTC.